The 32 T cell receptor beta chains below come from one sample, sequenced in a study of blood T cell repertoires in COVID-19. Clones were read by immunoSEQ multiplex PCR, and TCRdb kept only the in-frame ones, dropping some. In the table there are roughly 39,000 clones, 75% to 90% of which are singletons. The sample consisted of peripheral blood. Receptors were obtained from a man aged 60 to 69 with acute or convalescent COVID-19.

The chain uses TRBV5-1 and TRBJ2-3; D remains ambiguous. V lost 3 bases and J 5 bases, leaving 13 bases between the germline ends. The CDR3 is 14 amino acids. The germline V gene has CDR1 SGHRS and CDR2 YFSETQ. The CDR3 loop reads CASSWKDERDTQYF. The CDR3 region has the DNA TGCGCCAGCAGCTGGAAAGACGAGCGAGATACGCAGTATTTT. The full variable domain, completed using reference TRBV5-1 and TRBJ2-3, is KAGVTQTPRYLIKTRGQQVTLSCSPISGHRSVSWYQQTPGQGLQFLFEYFSETQRNKGNFPGRFSGRQFSNSRSEMNVSTLELGDSALYLCASSWKDERDTQYFGPGTRLTVL.

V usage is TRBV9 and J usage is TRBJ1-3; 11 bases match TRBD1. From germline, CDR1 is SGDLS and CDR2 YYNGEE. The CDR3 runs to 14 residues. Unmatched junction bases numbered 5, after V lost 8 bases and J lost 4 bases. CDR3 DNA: TGTGCCAGTGGACAGGGGGCTGGAGGAAACACCATATATTTT. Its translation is CASGQGAGGNTIYF.

The CDR3 sequence is CASSQNQGLQFF. CDR3 nucleotides: TGTGCCAGCAGCCAAAACCAGGGTCTGCAGTTCTTC. The rearrangement links TRBV11-2 to TRBJ2-1; TRBD1 might be the D (5 bases). CDR1 and CDR2 (germline): SGHAT, FQNNGV. The CDR3 consists of 12 residues. The V end lost 5 bases, the J end lost 12 bases, and 14 bases lay between the germline ends.

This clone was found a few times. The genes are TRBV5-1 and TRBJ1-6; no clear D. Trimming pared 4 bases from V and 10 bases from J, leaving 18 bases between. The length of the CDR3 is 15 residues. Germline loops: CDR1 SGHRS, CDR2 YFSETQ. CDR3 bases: TGCGCCAGCAGCACGGAGAATAAAATCGGATCACCCCTCCACTTT. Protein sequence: CASSTENKIGSPLHF. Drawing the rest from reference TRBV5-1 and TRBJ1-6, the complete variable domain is KAGVTQTPRYLIKTRGQQVTLSCSPISGHRSVSWYQQTPGQGLQFLFEYFSETQRNKGNFPGRFSGRQFSNSRSEMNVSTLELGDSALYLCASSTENKIGSPLHFGNGTRLTVT.

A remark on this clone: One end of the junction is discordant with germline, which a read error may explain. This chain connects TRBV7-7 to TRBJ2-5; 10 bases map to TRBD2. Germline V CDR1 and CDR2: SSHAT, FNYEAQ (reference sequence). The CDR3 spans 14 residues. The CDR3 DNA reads TGTGCTAGCAGCTTAACTAGCGGGGTTGAGACCCAGTACTTC. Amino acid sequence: CASSLTSGVETQYF.

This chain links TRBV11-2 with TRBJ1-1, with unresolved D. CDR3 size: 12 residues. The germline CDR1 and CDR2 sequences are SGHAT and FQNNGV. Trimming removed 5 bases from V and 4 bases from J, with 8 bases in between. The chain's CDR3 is CASSAGVTEAFF. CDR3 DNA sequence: TGTGCCAGCAGCGCCGGTGTCACTGAAGCTTTCTTT.

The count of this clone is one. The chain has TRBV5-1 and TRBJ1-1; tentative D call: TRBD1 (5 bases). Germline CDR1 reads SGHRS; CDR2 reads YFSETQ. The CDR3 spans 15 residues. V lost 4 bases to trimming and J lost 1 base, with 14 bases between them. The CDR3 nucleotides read TGCGCCAGCAGCCCTTGGACGACAGAGAACACTGAAGCTTTCTTT. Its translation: CASSPWTTENTEAFF.

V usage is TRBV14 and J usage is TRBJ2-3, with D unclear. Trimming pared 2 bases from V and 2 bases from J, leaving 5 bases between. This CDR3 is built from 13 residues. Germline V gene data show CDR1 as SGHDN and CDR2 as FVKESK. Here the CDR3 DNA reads TGTGCCAGCAGCCAAAGACTCACAGATACGCAGTATTTT. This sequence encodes CASSQRLTDTQYF.

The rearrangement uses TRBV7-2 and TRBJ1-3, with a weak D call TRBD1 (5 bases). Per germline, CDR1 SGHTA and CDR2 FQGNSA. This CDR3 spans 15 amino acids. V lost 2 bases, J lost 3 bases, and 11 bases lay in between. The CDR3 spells CASSLQGIVGNTIYF. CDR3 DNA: TGTGCCAGCAGCTTACAGGGAATAGTTGGAAACACCATATATTTT.

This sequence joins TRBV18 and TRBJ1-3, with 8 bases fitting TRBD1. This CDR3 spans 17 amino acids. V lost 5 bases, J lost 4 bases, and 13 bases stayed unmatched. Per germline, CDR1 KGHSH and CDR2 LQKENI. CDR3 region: CASSTQTGENAGNTIYF. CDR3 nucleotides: TGTGCCAGCTCAACCCAGACAGGGGAGAACGCCGGAAACACCATATATTTT.

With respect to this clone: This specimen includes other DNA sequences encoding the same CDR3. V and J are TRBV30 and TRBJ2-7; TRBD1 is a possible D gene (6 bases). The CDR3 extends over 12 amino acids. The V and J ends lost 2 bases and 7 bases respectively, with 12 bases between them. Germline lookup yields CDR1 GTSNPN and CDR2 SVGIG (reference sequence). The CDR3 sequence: CAWSPQDSEQYF. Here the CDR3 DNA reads TGTGCCTGGAGTCCCCAGGACAGTGAGCAGTACTTC.

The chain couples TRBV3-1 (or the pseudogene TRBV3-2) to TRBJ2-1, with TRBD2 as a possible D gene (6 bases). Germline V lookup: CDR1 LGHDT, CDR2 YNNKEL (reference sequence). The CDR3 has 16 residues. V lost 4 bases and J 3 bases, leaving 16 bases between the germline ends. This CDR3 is CASSPRGGVSYNEQFF. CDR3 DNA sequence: TGTGCCAGCAGCCCCCGCGGCGGGGTTAGCTACAATGAGCAGTTCTTC.

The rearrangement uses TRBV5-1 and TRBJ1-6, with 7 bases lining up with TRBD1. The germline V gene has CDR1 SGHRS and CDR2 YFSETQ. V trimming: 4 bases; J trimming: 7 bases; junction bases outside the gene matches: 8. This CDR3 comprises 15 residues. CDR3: CASSVTGWENSPLHF. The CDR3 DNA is TGCGCCAGCAGCGTGACAGGGTGGGAAAATTCACCCCTCCACTTT. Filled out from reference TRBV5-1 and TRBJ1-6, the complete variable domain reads KAGVTQTPRYLIKTRGQQVTLSCSPISGHRSVSWYQQTPGQGLQFLFEYFSETQRNKGNFPGRFSGRQFSNSRSEMNVSTLELGDSALYLCASSVTGWENSPLHFGNGTRLTVT.

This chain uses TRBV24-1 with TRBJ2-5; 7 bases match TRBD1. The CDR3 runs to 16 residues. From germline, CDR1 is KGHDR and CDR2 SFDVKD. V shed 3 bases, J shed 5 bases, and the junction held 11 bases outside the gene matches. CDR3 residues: CATSDGQDPGGETQYF. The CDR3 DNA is TGTGCCACCAGTGATGGACAGGACCCGGGCGGCGAGACCCAGTACTTC.

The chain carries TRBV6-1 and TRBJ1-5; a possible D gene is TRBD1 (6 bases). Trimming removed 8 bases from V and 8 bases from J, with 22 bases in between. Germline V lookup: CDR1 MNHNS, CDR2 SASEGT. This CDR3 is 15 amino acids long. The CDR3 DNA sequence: TGTGCCAGCGGGGGACGGGGGGCTCTTTCCGAGCCCCAGCATTTT. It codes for CASGGRGALSEPQHF.

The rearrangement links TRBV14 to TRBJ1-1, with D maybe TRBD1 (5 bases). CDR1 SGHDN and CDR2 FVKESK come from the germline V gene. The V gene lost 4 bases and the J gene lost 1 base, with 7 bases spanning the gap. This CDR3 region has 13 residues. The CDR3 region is CASSLQGNTEAFF. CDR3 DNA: TGTGCCAGCAGCCTGCAGGGGAACACTGAAGCTTTCTTT.

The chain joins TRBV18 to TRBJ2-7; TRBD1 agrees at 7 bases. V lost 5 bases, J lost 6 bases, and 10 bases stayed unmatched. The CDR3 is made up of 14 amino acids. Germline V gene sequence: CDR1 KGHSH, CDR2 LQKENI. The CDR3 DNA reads TGTGCCAGCTCAACCCGACAGGGTGAGGGCGAGCAGTACTTC. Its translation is CASSTRQGEGEQYF.

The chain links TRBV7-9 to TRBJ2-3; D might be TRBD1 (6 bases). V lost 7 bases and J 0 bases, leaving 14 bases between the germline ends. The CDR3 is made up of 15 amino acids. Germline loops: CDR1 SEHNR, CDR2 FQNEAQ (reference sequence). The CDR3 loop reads CASIRTAPSTDTQYF. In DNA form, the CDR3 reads TGTGCCAGCATCAGGACAGCACCTAGCACAGATACGCAGTATTTT.

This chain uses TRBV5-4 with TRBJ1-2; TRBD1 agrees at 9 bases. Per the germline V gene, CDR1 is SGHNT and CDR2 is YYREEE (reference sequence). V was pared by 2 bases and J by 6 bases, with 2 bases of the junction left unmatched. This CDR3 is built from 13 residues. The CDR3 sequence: CASSLQGADGYTF. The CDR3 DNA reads TGTGCCAGCAGCTTACAGGGGGCGGATGGCTACACCTTC.

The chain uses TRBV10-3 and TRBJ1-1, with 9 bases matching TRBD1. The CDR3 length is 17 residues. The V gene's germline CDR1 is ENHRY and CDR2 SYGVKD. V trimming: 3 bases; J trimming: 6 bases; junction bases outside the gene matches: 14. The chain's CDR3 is CAISDRQGGGLIAEAFF. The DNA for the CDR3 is TGTGCCATCAGTGATCGACAGGGGGGAGGGTTGATCGCTGAAGCTTTCTTT.

For the CDR3, the DNA is TGTGCCAGCACCTCAGATTGGGGAGCCACTGAAGCTTTCTTT. This codes for CASTSDWGATEAFF. The chain carries TRBV7-2 and TRBJ1-1; the D is unclear. Trimming left V 7 bases short and J 4 bases short, with 16 bases between. Per the germline V gene, CDR1 is SGHTA and CDR2 is FQGNSA. The CDR3 covers 14 residues. Combining the CDR3 with reference TRBV7-2 and TRBJ1-1 gives the whole variable domain GAGVSQSPSNKVTEKGKDVELRCDPISGHTALYWYRQSLGQGLEFLIYFQGNSAPDKSGLPSDRFSAERTGGSVSTLTIQRTQQEDSAVYLCASTSDWGATEAFFGQGTRLTVV.

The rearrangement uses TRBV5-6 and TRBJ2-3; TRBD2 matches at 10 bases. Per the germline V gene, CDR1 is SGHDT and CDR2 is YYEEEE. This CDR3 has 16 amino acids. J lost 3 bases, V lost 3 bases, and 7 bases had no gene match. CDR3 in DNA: TGTGCCAGCAGCTCTTTTTTTAGCGGGGGGACAGATACGCAGTATTTT. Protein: CASSSFFSGGTDTQYF. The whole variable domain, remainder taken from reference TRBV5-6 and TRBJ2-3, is DAGVTQSPTHLIKTRGQQVTLRCSPKSGHDTVSWYQQALGQGPQFIFQYYEEEERQRGNFPDRFSGHQFPNYSSELNVNALLLGDSALYLCASSSFFSGGTDTQYFGPGTRLTVL.

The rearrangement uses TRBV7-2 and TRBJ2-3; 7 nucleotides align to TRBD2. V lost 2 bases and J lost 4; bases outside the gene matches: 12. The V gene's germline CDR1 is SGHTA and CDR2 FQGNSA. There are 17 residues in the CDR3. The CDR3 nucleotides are TGTGCCAGCAGCTTATCTCCCGGGACTACGGGGGCAGATACGCAGTATTTT. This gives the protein CASSLSPGTTGADTQYF.

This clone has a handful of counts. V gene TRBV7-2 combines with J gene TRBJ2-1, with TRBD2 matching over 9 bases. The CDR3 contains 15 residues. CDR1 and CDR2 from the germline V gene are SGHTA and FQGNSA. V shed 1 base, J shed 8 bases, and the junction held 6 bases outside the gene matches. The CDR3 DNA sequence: TGTGCCAGCAGCTTAGGCGGGAGGGCCTGGGATGAGCAGTTCTTC. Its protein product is CASSLGGRAWDEQFF. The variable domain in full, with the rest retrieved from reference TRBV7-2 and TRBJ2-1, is GAGVSQSPSNKVTEKGKDVELRCDPISGHTALYWYRQSLGQGLEFLIYFQGNSAPDKSGLPSDRFSAERTGGSVSTLTIQRTQQEDSAVYLCASSLGGRAWDEQFFGPGTRLTVL.

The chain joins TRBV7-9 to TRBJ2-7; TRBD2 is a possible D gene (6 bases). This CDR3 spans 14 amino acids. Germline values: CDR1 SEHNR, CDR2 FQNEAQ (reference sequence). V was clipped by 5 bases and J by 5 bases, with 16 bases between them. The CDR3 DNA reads TGTGCCAGCAGCCCGCCCCCCCGGGGGAACGAGCAGTACTTC. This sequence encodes CASSPPPRGNEQYF.

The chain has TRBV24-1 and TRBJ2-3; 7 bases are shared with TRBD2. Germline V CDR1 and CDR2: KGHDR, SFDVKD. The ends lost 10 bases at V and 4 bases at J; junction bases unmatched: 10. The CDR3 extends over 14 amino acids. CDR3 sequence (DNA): TGTGCCACGAGGAGCGGGAAAGTCGCAGATACGCAGTATTTT. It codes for CATRSGKVADTQYF.

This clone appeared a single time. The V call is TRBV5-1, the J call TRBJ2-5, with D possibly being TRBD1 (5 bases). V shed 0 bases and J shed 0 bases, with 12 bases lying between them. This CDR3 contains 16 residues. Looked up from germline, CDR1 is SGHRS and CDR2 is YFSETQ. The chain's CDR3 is CASSLVTGLYQETQYF. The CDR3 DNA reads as TGCGCCAGCAGCTTGGTAACAGGATTATACCAAGAGACCCAGTACTTC.

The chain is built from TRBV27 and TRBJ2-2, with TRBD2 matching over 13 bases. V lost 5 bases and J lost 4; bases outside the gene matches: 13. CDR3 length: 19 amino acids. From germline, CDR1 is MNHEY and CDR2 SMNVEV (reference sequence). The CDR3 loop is CASSPLTSGRLRGTGELFF. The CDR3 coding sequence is TGTGCCAGCAGTCCCCTGACTAGCGGGAGGTTACGGGGCACCGGGGAGCTGTTTTTT.

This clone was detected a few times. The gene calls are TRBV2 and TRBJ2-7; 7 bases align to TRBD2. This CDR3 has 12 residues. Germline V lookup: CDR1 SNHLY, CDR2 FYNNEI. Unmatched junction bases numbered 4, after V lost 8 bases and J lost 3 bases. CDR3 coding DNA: TGTGCCAGCCTCTCGGGAGGCTACGAGCAGTACTTC. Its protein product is CASLSGGYEQYF.

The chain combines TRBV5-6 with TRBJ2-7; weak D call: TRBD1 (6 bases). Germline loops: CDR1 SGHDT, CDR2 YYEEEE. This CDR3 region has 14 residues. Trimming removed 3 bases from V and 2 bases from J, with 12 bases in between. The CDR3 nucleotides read TGTGCCAGCAGCTACTTGACAGGACCCTACGAGCAGTACTTC. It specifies CASSYLTGPYEQYF. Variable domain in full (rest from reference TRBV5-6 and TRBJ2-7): DAGVTQSPTHLIKTRGQQVTLRCSPKSGHDTVSWYQQALGQGPQFIFQYYEEEERQRGNFPDRFSGHQFPNYSSELNVNALLLGDSALYLCASSYLTGPYEQYFGPGTRLTVT.

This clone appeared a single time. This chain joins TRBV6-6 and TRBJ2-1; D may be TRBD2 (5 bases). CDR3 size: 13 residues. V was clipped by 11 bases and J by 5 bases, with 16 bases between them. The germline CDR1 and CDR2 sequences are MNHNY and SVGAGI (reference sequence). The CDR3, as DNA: TGTGCCTCCCGTGGAGCGGCCAACAATGAGCAGTTCTTC. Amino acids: CASRGAANNEQFF.

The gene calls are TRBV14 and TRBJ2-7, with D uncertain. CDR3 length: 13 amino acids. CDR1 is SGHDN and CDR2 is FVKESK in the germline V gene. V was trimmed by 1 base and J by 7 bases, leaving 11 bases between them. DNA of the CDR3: TGTGCCAGCAGCCAAGCAGCGACGTCGGAGCAGTACTTC. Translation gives CASSQAATSEQYF.